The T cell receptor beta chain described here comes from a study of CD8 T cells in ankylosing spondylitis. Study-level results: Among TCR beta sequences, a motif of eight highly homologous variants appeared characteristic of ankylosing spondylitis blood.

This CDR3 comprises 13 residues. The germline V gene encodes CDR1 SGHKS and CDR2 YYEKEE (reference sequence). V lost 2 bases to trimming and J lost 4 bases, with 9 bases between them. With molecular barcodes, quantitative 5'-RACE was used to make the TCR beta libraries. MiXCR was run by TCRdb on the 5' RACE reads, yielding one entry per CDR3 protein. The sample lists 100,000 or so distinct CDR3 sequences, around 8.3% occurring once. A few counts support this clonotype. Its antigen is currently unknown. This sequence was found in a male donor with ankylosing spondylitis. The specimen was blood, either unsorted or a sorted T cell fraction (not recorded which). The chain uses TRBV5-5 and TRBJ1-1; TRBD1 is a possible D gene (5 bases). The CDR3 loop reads CASSFGAGTEAFF. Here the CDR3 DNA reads TGTGCCAGCAGCTTTGGGGCGGGCACTGAAGCTTTCTTT. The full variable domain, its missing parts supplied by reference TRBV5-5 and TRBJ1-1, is DAGVTQSPTHLIKTRGQQVTLRCSPISGHKSVSWYQQVLGQGPQFIFQYYEKEERGRGNFPDRFSARQFPNYSSELNVNALLLGDSALYLCASSFGAGTEAFFGQGTRLTVV.